The 24 T cell receptor beta chains given below trace back to one sample, sequenced in a study of cytomegalovirus exposure and HLA in healthy donors. The data were produced by immunoSEQ multiplex PCR, yet TCRdb's version contains in-frame clones alone and is incomplete. This repertoire shows about 53,000 clones, roughly 92% found once; its top ten account for approximately 1.4%. The sample consisted of PBMCs. All receptors come from a man aged 18 to 35 in good health and CMV-seronegative.

CDR3 nucleotide sequence: TGTGCCAGCAGCACCCCCCATGAGGGAGAGGAAGACGAGCAGTACTTC. It translates to CASSTPHEGEEDEQYF. This rearrangement joins TRBV28 to TRBJ2-7, with a weak D call TRBD2 (5 bases). Germline V CDR1 and CDR2: MDHEN, SYDVKM. The CDR3 covers 16 residues. Trimming took off 6 bases at V and 5 bases at J, with 23 bases between the two ends.

The chain combines TRBV5-1 with TRBJ2-7, with 10 bases matching TRBD1. J gave up 0 bases and V 4 bases, and 1 base lay outside the gene matches. Per the germline V gene, CDR1 is SGHRS and CDR2 is YFSETQ. This CDR3 has 14 residues. The CDR3 spells CASSRTGGSYEQYF. CDR3 sequence (DNA): TGCGCCAGCAGCAGGACAGGGGGCTCCTACGAGCAGTACTTC.

The chain is built from TRBV5-1 and TRBJ1-2; a possible D gene is TRBD1 (5 bases). Germline values: CDR1 SGHRS, CDR2 YFSETQ. CDR3 length: 16 residues. Trimming took 2 bases from V and 1 from J, leaving 15 bases between them. This CDR3 is CASSFLGGVRNYGYTF. The CDR3 DNA follows: TGCGCCAGCAGCTTCCTGGGGGGGGTCCGTAACTATGGCTACACCTTC.

The V and J genes are TRBV2 and TRBJ1-2; D not certain. Per the germline V gene, CDR1 is SNHLY and CDR2 is FYNNEI. This CDR3 is built from 16 residues. Deletions cut 0 bases from V and 0 bases from J, with 11 bases between. The CDR3 DNA is TGTGCCAGCAGTGAAGCTCCGACGGGAGCTAACTATGGCTACACCTTC. It translates to CASSEAPTGANYGYTF.

This chain uses TRBV9 with TRBJ2-1; the D gene is possibly TRBD2 (5 bases). Germline CDR1 SGDLS, CDR2 YYNGEE. This CDR3 comprises 18 residues. The V gene lost 2 bases and the J gene lost 7 bases, with 25 bases spanning the gap. The CDR3 here is CASSVFPSLHQRRNEQFF. CDR3 DNA: TGTGCCAGCAGCGTTTTCCCCTCCTTGCATCAAAGGAGGAATGAGCAGTTCTTC.

The rearrangement uses TRBV7-2 and TRBJ2-2, with unresolved D. The germline CDR1 and CDR2 sequences are SGHTA and FQGNSA. The CDR3 is 13 amino acids. Trimming removed 0 bases from V and 6 bases from J, with 5 bases in between. CDR3 nucleotide sequence: TGTGCCAGCAGCTTAGCCGAGCCCGGGGAGCTGTTTTTT. As protein: CASSLAEPGELFF.

V gene TRBV28 combines with J gene TRBJ1-3; 8 bases fit TRBD1. This CDR3 spans 16 amino acids. V lost 7 bases and J lost 0; bases outside the gene matches: 8. The V gene's germline CDR1 is MDHEN and CDR2 SYDVKM. The CDR3: CASNQPGTGSGNTIYF. The CDR3 nucleotides are TGTGCCAGCAACCAACCCGGGACAGGCTCTGGAAACACCATATATTTT.

V is TRBV18 and J is TRBJ1-1, with 9 nucleotides matching TRBD1. The germline CDR1 and CDR2 sequences are KGHSH and LQKENI. V was pared by 5 bases and J by 1 base, with 5 bases of the junction left unmatched. The CDR3 spans 15 residues. The CDR3 sequence: CASSGTGNRNTEAFF. The CDR3 DNA is TGTGCCAGCTCAGGGACAGGGAATCGGAACACTGAAGCTTTCTTT.

The chain recombines TRBV7-9 with TRBJ2-3; 13 bases line up with TRBD2. Germline CDR1 is SEHNR and CDR2 is FQNEAQ (reference sequence). This CDR3 region has 16 residues. The trim removed 6 bases at V and 5 bases at J, leaving 8 bases unmatched. The CDR3 DNA reads TGTGCCAGCAGTCGGACTAGCGGGAGAAGGATAGATACGCAGTATTTT. This gives the protein CASSRTSGRRIDTQYF. The full variable domain, rest sourced from reference TRBV7-9 and TRBJ2-3, is DTGVSQNPRHKITKRGQNVTFRCDPISEHNRLYWYRQTLGQGPEFLTYFQNEAQLEKSRLLSDRFSAERPKGSFSTLEIQRTEQGDSAMYLCASSRTSGRRIDTQYFGPGTRLTVL.

The genes are TRBV30 and TRBJ1-2, with D perhaps TRBD1 (6 bases). This CDR3 comprises 13 residues. The V end lost 3 bases, the J end lost 8 bases, and 16 bases lay between the germline ends. In germline, CDR1 is GTSNPN, CDR2 SVGIG (reference sequence). DNA for the CDR3: TGTGCCTGGAGATATAACGGGGGGCAAGGCTACACCTTC. Its protein product is CAWRYNGGQGYTF.

The CDR3 is CASSLETGINTEAFF. CDR3 coding DNA: TGTGCCAGCAGCCTTGAGACAGGGATTAACACTGAAGCTTTCTTT. V usage is TRBV6-1 and J usage is TRBJ1-1, with 7 bases aligning to TRBD1. The CDR3 sequence is 15 residues long. Trimming removed 6 bases from V and 2 bases from J; junction bases left unmatched: 9. CDR1 and CDR2 (germline): MNHNS, SASEGT.

CDR3 in DNA: TGCGCCAGCAGCGATCTACAGGGCCCCTCTTTGAACACTGAAGCTTTCTTT. The encoded protein is CASSDLQGPSLNTEAFF. The gene calls are TRBV5-1 and TRBJ1-1, with TRBD1 as a possible D gene (6 bases). Trimming left V 4 bases short and J 0 bases short, with 19 bases between. Germline V gene sequence: CDR1 SGHRS, CDR2 YFSETQ. This CDR3 is 17 amino acids long.

The chain uses TRBV9 and TRBJ2-1; 8 nucleotides agree with TRBD2. The CDR3 length is 17 residues. Germline-derived CDR1 and CDR2 are SGDLS and YYNGEE. Trimming cost V 3 bases and J 7 bases; bases outside gene matches: 15. CDR3: CASSARGGASGRNEQFF. The CDR3 nucleotides read TGTGCCAGCAGCGCCCGGGGGGGGGCTAGCGGGCGGAATGAGCAGTTCTTC.

J is TRBJ1-3 and V is TRBV19; D is possibly TRBD1 (6 bases). Germline V CDR1 and CDR2: LNHDA, SQIVND (reference sequence). This CDR3 region has 15 residues. Trimming shortened V by 6 bases and J by 0 bases, and 12 bases separated the two germline ends. CDR3 coding DNA: TGTGCCAGTAGAAGCCAGGGGAGCTCTGGAAACACCATATATTTT. It yields the protein CASRSQGSSGNTIYF.

The chain employs TRBV6-1 and TRBJ2-5; the match to TRBD2 covers 8 bases. The CDR3 has 14 amino acids. V gave up 2 bases and J gave up 5 bases; unmatched junction bases: 4. From germline, CDR1 is MNHNS and CDR2 SASEGT. The CDR3 sequence is CASSEWREVETQYF. The CDR3 bases are TGTGCCAGCAGTGAATGGCGGGAGGTGGAGACCCAGTACTTC.

CDR3 residues: CASSRLAGGSRSYEQYF. The CDR3, as DNA: TGCGCCAGCAGCCGGTTAGCGGGAGGGTCGCGGTCCTACGAGCAGTACTTC. The chain joins TRBV5-1 to TRBJ2-7, with 11 bases lining up with TRBD2. The V gene end was trimmed by 4 bases and the J gene end by 1 base; junction bases not matched to a gene: 10. This CDR3 comprises 17 residues. Germline V lookup: CDR1 SGHRS, CDR2 YFSETQ.

The rearrangement links TRBV29-1 to TRBJ1-4, with a possible D match to TRBD1 (6 bases). CDR1 is SQVTM and CDR2 is ANQGSEA in the germline V gene. V lost 5 bases to trimming and J lost 0 bases, with 10 bases between them. The CDR3 is 14 amino acids. The CDR3 region is CSVRQVATNEKLFF. The CDR3 DNA reads TGCAGCGTTAGACAGGTTGCAACTAATGAAAAACTGTTTTTT.

V and J are TRBV28 and TRBJ2-3, with 11 bases aligning to TRBD1. Unmatched junction bases numbered 6, after V lost 4 bases and J lost 6 bases. CDR1 and CDR2 from the germline V gene are MDHEN and SYDVKM. CDR3 length: 15 residues. CDR3 bases: TGTGCCAGCAGTTACCCCGGGACAGGGGGGGATACGCAGTATTTT. Protein sequence: CASSYPGTGGDTQYF.

The rearrangement links TRBV29-1 to TRBJ2-1; the D gene is possibly TRBD2 (5 bases). CDR1 and CDR2 from the germline V gene are SQVTM and ANQGSEA. V gave up 6 bases and J gave up 4 bases, with 16 bases separating them. The CDR3 spans 14 residues. CDR3 nucleotide sequence: TGCAGCGTCTGCACTAGTTTCTCTTACAATGAGCAGTTCTTC. It specifies CSVCTSFSYNEQFF.

The rearrangement uses TRBV27 and TRBJ1-1, with a tentative D call TRBD1 (6 bases). Germline assignment: CDR1 MNHEY and CDR2 SMNVEV (reference sequence). The V end lost 5 bases, the J end lost 0 bases, and 16 bases lay between the germline ends. The CDR3 loop spans 16 amino acids. The CDR3 nucleotides are TGTGCCAGCAGTCCCCTCGGGGGGCTTTTGAACACTGAAGCTTTCTTT. Translation gives CASSPLGGLLNTEAFF.

The V call is TRBV5-1, the J call TRBJ2-5, with 9 bases fitting TRBD2. Looked up from germline, CDR1 is SGHRS and CDR2 is YFSETQ. This CDR3 has 14 amino acids. V gave up 3 bases and J gave up 1 base; unmatched junction bases: 1. CDR3 loop: CASSSSGIQETQYF. The CDR3 DNA follows: TGCGCCAGCAGCTCTAGCGGGATCCAAGAGACCCAGTACTTC.

The CDR3 is CASSQRHEQYF. In DNA form, the CDR3 reads TGTGCCAGCAGCCAGCGCCACGAGCAGTACTTC. V and J are TRBV11-3 and TRBJ2-7; D is unresolved. The CDR3 spans 11 residues. The V end lost 5 bases, the J end lost 5 bases, and 7 bases lay between the germline ends. CDR1 SGHNT and CDR2 YENEEA come from the germline V gene.

The J gene is TRBJ2-7, the V gene TRBV7-7, with 14 bases lining up with TRBD2. Trimming at V came to 5 bases and at J to 5 bases, leaving 11 bases not matched to a gene. Germline CDR1 reads SSHAT; CDR2 reads FNYEAQ (reference sequence). The CDR3 runs to 17 residues. CDR3 DNA: TGTGCCAGCAGCCGTGGTACCGGGACTAGCGGGAGCGACGAGCAGTACTTC. This codes for CASSRGTGTSGSDEQYF.

The chain recombines TRBV14 with TRBJ2-2, with D perhaps matching TRBD1 (5 bases). The CDR3 sequence is 16 residues long. Trimming cost V 0 bases and J 10 bases, with 18 bases left between them. Per germline, CDR1 SGHDN and CDR2 FVKESK. The CDR3 nucleotides read TGTGCCAGCAGCCAAGATCTTGGCAGGGATTCAGAGGAGCTGTTTTTT. This codes for CASSQDLGRDSEELFF.